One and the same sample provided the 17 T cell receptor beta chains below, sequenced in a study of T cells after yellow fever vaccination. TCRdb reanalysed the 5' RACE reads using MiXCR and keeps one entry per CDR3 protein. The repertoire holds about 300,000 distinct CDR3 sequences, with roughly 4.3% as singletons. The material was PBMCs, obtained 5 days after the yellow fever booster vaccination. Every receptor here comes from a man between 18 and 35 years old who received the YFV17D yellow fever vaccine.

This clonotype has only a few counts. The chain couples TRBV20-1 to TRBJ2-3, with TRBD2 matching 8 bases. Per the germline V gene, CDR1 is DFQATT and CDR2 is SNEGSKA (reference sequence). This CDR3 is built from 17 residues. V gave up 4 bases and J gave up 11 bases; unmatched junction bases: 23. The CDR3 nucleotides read TGCAGTGCTACCCGTGCTGGCGGGGGGACCCACCCCATCGGGCAGTATTTT. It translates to CSATRAGGGTHPIGQYF.

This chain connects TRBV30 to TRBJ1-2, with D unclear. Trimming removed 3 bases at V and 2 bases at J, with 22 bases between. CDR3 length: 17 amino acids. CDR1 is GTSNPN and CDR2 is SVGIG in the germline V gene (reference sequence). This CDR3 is CAWRALGFRSGNYGYTF. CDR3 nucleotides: TGTGCCTGGAGGGCCCTGGGGTTCAGGTCGGGGAACTATGGCTACACCTTC.

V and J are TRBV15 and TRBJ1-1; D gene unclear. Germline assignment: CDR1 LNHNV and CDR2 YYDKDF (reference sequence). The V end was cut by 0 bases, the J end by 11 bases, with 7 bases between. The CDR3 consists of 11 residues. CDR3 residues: CATSRDSPAFF. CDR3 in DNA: TGTGCCACCAGCAGAGATAGCCCGGCTTTCTTT. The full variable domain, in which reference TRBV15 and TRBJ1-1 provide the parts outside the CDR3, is DAMVIQNPRYQVTQFGKPVTLSCSQTLNHNVMYWYQQKSSQAPKLLFHYYDKDFNNEADTPDNFQSRRPNTSFCFLDIRSPGLGDTAMYLCATSRDSPAFFGQGTRLTVV.

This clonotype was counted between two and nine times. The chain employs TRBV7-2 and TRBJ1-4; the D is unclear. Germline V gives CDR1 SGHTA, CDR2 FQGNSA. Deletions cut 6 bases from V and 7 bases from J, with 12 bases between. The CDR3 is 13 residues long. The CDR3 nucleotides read TGTGCCAGCAGTTCGATGGTCGGTGAAAAACTGTTTTTT. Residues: CASSSMVGEKLFF.

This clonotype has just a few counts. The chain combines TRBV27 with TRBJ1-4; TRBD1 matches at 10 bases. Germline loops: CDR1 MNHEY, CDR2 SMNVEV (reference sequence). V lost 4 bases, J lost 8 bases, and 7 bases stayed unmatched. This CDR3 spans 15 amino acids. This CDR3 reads CASSSGTGAGEKLFF. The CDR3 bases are TGTGCCAGCAGTTCAGGGACAGGGGCAGGGGAAAAACTGTTTTTT.

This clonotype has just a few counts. The CDR3 here is CASSLRDGTYNEQFF. As DNA, the CDR3 is TGTGCCAGCAGCCTCCGGGACGGGACCTACAATGAGCAGTTCTTC. The chain is built from TRBV12-3 or TRBV12-4 and TRBJ2-1; D tentatively fits TRBD1 or TRBD2 (5 bases each). This CDR3 region has 15 residues. Trimming shortened V by 6 bases and J by 2 bases, and 14 bases separated the two germline ends.

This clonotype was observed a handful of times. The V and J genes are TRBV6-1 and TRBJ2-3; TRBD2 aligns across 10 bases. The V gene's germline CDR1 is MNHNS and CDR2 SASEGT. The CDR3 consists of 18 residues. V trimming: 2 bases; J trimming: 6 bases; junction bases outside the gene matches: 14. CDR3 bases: TGTGCCAGCAGTGAACTACGCCTACCGGGACTAGCGCCGGATACGCAGTATTTT. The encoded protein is CASSELRLPGLAPDTQYF.

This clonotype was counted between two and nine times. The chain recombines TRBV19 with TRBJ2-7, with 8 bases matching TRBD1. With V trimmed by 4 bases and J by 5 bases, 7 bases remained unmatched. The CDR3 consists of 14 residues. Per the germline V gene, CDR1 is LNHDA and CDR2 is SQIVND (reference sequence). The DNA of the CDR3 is TGTGCCAGTAGTACCGGACAGGGATTGCACGAGCAGTACTTC. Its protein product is CASSTGQGLHEQYF.

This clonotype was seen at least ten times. Written as DNA, the CDR3 is TGTGCCAGCAGTTTCTGGGCGTTACGAGTCGATGAGCAGTTCTTC. Amino acids: CASSFWALRVDEQFF. V is TRBV7-2 and J is TRBJ2-1; D remains ambiguous. Looked up from germline, CDR1 is SGHTA and CDR2 is FQGNSA. Trimming left V 6 bases short and J 8 bases short, with 20 bases between. This CDR3 region has 15 residues.

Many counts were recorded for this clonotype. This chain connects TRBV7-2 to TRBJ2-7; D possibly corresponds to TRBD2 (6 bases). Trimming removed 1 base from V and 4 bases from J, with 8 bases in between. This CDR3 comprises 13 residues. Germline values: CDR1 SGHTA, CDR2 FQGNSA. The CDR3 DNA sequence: TGTGCCAGCAGCTTAGGGGGGGAATACGAGCAGTACTTC. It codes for CASSLGGEYEQYF.

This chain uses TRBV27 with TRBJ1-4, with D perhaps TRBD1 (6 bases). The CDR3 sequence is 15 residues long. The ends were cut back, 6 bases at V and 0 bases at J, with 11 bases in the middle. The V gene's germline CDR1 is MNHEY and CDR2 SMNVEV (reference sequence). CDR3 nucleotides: TGTGCCAGCAGGGACAGCTCTGCAACTAATGAAAAACTGTTTTTT. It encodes CASRDSSATNEKLFF.

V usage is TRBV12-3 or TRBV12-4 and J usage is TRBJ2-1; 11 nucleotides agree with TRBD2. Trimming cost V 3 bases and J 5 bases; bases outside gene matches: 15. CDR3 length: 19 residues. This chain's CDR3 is CASSFLDPGLAGGNNEQFF. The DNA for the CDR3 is TGTGCCAGCAGTTTTCTGGACCCGGGGCTAGCGGGGGGTAACAATGAGCAGTTCTTC.

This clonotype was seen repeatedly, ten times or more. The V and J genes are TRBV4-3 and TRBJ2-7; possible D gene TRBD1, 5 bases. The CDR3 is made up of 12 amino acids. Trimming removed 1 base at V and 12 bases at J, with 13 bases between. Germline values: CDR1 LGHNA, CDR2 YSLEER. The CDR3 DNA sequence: TGCGCCAGCAGCCAAGCGTCAGGGTTTTCGTACGTC. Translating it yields CASSQASGFSYV.

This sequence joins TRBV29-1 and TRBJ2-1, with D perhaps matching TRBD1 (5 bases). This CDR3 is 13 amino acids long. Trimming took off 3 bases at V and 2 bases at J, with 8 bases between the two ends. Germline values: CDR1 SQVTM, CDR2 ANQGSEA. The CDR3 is CSVEKGTYNEQFF. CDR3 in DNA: TGCAGCGTTGAGAAGGGGACCTACAATGAGCAGTTCTTC.

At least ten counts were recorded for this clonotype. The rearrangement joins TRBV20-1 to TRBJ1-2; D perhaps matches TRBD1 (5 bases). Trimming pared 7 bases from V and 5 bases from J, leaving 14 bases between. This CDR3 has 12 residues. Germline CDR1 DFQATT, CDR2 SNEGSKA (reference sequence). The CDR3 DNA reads TGCAGTGTCGGGGGGGGTTCTTATGGCTACACCTTC. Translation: CSVGGGSYGYTF.

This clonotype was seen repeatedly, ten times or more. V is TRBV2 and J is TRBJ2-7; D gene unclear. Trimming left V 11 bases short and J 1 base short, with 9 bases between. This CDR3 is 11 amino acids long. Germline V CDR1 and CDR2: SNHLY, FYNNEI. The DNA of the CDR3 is TGTGCCGGCCAGAGTTCCTACGAGCAGTACTTC. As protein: CAGQSSYEQYF.

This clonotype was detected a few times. The CDR3 bases are TGTGCCAGCAGTCGGAACGGGGCTTACAATGAGCAGTTCTTC. Translation: CASSRNGAYNEQFF. The chain has TRBV2 and TRBJ2-1; D is possibly TRBD1 or TRBD2 (5 bases each). The CDR3 length is 14 residues. The germline V gene encodes CDR1 SNHLY and CDR2 FYNNEI. Trimming took off 5 bases at V and 4 bases at J, with 12 bases between the two ends.